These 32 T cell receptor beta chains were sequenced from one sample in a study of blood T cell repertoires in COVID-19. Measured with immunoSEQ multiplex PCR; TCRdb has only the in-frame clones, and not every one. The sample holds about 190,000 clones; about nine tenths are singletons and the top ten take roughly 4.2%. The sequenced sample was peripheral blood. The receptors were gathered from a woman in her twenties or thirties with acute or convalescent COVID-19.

The CDR3 sequence: CASTIEGYTEAFF. For the CDR3, the DNA is TGTGCCAGCACCATTGAGGGTTACACTGAAGCTTTCTTT. This chain joins TRBV28 and TRBJ1-1; D is uncertain. This CDR3 region has 13 residues. V gave up 7 bases and J gave up 3 bases, with 12 bases separating them. Germline CDR1 MDHEN, CDR2 SYDVKM. The entire variable domain, with the rest obtained from reference TRBV28 and TRBJ1-1, is as follows: DVKVTQSSRYLVKRTGEKVFLECVQDMDHENMFWYRQDPGLGLRLIYFSYDVKMKEKGDIPEGYSVSREKKERFSLILESASTNQTSMYLCASTIEGYTEAFFGQGTRLTVV.

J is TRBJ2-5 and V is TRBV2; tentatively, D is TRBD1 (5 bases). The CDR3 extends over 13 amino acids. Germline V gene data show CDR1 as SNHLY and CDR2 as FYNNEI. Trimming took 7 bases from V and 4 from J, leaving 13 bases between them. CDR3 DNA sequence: TGTGCCAGCATGAGACAGTTAAGAGAGACCCAGTACTTC. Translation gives CASMRQLRETQYF. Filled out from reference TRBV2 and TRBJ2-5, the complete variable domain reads EPEVTQTPSHQVTQMGQEVILRCVPISNHLYFYWYRQILGQKVEFLVSFYNNEISEKSEIFDDQFSVERPDGSNFTLKIRSTKLEDSAMYFCASMRQLRETQYFGPGTRLLVL.

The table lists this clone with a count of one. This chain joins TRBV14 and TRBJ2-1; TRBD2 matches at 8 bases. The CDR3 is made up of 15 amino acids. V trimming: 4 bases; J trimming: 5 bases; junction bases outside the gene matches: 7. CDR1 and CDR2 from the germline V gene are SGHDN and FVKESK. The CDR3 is CASSLGLAGNNEQFF. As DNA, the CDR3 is TGTGCCAGCAGCCTCGGGTTAGCGGGGAACAATGAGCAGTTCTTC.

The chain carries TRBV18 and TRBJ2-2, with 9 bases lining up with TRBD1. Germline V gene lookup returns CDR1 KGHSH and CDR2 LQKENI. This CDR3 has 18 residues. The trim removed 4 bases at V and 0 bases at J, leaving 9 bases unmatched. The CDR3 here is CASSRTWRTGANTGELFF. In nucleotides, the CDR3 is TGTGCCAGCTCACGGACTTGGAGGACAGGGGCGAACACCGGGGAGCTGTTTTTT.

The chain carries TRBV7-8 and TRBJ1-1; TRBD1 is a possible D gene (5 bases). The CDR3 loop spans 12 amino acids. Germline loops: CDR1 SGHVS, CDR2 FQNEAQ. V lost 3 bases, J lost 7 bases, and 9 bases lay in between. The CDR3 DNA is TGTGCCAGCAGCTTTGGGGGGGGTGAAGCTTTCTTT. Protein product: CASSFGGGEAFF.

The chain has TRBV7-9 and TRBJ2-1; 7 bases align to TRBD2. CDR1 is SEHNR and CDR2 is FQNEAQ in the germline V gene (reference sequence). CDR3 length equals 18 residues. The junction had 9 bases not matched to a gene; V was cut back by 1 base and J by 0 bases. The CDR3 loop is CASSLEVLAENSYNEQFF. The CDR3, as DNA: TGTGCCAGCAGCTTAGAGGTTCTAGCGGAAAACTCCTACAATGAGCAGTTCTTC.

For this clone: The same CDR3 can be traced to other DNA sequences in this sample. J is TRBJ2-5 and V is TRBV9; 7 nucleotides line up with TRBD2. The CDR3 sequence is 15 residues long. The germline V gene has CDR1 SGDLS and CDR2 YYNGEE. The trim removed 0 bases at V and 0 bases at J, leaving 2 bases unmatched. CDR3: CASSVAGGYQETQYF. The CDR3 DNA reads TGTGCCAGCAGCGTAGCCGGGGGGTACCAAGAGACCCAGTACTTC.

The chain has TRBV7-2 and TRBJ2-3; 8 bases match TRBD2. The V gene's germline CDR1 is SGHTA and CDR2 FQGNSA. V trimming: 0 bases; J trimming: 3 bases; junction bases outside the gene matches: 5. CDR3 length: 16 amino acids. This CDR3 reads CASSLAPGGGTDTQYF. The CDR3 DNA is TGTGCCAGCAGCTTAGCGCCGGGAGGGGGGACAGATACGCAGTATTTT. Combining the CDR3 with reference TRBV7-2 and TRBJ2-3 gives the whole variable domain GAGVSQSPSNKVTEKGKDVELRCDPISGHTALYWYRQSLGQGLEFLIYFQGNSAPDKSGLPSDRFSAERTGGSVSTLTIQRTQQEDSAVYLCASSLAPGGGTDTQYFGPGTRLTVL.

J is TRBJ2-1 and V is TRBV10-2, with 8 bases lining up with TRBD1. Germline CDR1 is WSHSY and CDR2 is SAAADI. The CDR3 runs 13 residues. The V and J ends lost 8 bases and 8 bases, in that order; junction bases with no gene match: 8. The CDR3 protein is CASWTGFRDEQFF. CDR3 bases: TGCGCCAGCTGGACAGGGTTTAGGGATGAGCAGTTCTTC.

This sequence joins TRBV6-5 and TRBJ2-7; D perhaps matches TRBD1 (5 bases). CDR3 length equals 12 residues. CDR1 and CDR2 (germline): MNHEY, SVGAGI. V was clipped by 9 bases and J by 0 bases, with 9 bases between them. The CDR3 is CASDSPSYEQYF. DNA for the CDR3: TGTGCCAGTGACAGTCCCTCCTACGAGCAGTACTTC.

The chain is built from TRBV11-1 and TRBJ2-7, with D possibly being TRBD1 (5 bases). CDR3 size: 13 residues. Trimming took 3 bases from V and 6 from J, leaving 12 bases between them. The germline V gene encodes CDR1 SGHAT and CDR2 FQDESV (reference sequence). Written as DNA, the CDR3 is TGTGCCAGCAGCTTTAGTCTAGGGGTCGAGCAGTACTTC. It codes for CASSFSLGVEQYF.

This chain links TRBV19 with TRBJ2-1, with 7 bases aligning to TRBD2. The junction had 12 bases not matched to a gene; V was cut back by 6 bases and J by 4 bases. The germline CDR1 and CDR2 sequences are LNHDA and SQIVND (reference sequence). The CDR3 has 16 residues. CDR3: CASSGLVSSHYNEQFF. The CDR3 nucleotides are TGTGCCAGTAGCGGACTAGTTTCTTCCCATTACAATGAGCAGTTCTTC.

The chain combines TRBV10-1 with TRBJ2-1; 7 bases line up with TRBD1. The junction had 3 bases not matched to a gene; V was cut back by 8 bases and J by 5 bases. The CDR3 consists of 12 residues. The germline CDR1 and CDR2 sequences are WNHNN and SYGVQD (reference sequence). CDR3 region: CASQGTDNEQFF. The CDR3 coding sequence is TGCGCCAGCCAAGGGACAGACAATGAGCAGTTCTTC.

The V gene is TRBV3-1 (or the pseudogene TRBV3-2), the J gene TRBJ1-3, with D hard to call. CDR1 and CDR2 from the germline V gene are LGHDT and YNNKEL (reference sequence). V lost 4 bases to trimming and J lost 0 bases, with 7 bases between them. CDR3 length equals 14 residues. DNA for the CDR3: TGTGCCAGCAGCCCCGAACACTCTGGAAACACCATATATTTT. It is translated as CASSPEHSGNTIYF.

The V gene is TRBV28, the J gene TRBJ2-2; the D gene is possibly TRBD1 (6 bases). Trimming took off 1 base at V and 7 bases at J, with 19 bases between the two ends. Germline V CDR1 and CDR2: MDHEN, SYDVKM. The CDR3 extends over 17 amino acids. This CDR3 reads CASSLLGLGANVGELFF. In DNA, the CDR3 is TGTGCCAGCAGTTTATTAGGGCTGGGGGCTAATGTCGGGGAGCTGTTTTTT.

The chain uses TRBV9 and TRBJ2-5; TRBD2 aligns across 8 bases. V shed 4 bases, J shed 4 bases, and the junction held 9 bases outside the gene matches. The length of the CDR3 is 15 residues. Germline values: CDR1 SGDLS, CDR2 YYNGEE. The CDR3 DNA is TGTGCCAGCAGCCCACAACCTCTAGCGGGAGAGACCCAGTACTTC. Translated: CASSPQPLAGETQYF.

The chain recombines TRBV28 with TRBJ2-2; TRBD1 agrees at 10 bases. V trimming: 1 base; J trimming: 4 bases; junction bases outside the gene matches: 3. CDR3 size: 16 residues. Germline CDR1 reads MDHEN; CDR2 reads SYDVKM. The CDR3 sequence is CASSLFRTGGTGELFF. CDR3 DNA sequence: TGTGCCAGCAGTTTATTTAGGACAGGGGGCACCGGGGAGCTGTTTTTT.

The CDR3 DNA reads as TGTGCCAGCTCACCAATCGACAGTACGGATACGCAGTATTTT. It codes for CASSPIDSTDTQYF. The genes are TRBV18 and TRBJ2-3; TRBD1 is a possible D gene (5 bases). The CDR3 totals 14 residues. Deletions cut 2 bases from V and 6 bases from J, with 12 bases between. Germline V lookup: CDR1 KGHSH, CDR2 LQKENI.

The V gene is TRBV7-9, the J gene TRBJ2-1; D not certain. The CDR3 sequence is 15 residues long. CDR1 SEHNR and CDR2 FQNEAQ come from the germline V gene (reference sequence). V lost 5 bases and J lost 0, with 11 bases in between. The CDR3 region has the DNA TGTGCCAGCAGCGTCTCGAACAGCTCCTACAATGAGCAGTTCTTC. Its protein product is CASSVSNSSYNEQFF.

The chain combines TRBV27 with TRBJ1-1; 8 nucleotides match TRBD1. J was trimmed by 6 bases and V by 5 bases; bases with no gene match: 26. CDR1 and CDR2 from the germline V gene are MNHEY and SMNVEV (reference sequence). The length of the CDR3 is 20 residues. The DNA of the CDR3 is TGTGCCAGCAGTCCCTTCCCTCCTGGACAGGTGGGCCCAGGGGGCCCTGAAGCTTTCTTT. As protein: CASSPFPPGQVGPGGPEAFF.

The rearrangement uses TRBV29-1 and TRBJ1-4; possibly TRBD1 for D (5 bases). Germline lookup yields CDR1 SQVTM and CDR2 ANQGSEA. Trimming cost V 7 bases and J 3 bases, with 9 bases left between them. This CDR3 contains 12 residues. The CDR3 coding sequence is TGCAGCGCCGGGACTTCTAATGAAAAACTGTTTTTT. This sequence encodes CSAGTSNEKLFF.

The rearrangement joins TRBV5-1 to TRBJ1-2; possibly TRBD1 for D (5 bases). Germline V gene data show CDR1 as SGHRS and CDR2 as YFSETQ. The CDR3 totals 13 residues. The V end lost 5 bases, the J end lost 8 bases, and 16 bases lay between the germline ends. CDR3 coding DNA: TGCGCCAGCAGGGTGGCGGGGCTCGACGGCTACACCTTC. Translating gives CASRVAGLDGYTF.

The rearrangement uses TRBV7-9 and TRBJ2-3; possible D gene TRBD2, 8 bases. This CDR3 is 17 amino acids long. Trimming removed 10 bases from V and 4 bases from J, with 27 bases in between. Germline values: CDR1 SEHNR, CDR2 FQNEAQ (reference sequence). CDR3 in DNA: TGTGCCACAAACAGGGGTACTAGCGGAGGGGGGTCAGATACGCAGTATTTT. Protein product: CATNRGTSGGGSDTQYF.

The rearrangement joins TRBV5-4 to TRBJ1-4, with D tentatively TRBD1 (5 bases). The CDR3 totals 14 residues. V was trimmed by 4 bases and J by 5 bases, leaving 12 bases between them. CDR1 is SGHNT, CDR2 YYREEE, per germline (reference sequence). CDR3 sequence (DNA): TGTGCCAGCAGCCCTCAGGGTACGAATGAAAAACTGTTTTTT. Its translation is CASSPQGTNEKLFF.

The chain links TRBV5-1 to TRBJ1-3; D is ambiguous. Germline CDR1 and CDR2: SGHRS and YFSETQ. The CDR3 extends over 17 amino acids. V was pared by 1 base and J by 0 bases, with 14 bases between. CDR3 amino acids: CASSLQYGGNSGNTIYF. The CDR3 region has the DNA TGCGCCAGCAGCTTGCAATATGGCGGCAACTCTGGAAACACCATATATTTT.

The CDR3 region is CASRRTTLQNSEQFF. In DNA, the CDR3 is TGTGCCAGCAGGAGGACTACTCTTCAGAACAGTGAGCAGTTCTTC. The V and J genes are TRBV6-5 and TRBJ2-1; D might be TRBD2 (6 bases). V was pared by 6 bases and J by 9 bases, with 21 bases between. Germline V CDR1 and CDR2: MNHEY, SVGAGI. This CDR3 comprises 15 residues.

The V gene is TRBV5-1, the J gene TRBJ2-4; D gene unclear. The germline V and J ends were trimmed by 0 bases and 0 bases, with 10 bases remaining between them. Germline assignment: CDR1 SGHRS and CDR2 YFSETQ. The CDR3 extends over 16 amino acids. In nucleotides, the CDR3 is TGCGCCAGCAGCTTGGCCGGTTCTCTAGCCAAAAACATTCAGTACTTC. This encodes CASSLAGSLAKNIQYF.

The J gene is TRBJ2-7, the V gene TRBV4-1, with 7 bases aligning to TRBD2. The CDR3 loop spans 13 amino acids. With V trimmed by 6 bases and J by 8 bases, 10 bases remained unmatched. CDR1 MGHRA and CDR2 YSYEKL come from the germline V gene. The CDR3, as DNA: TGCGCCAGCAGGGAATTTGGGGGGGGGAAGCAGTACTTC. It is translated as CASREFGGGKQYF.

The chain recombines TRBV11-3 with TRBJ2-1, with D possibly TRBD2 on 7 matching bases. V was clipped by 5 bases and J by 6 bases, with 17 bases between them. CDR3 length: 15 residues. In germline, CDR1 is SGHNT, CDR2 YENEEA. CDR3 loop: CASSPGGNGGNEQFF. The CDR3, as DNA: TGTGCCAGCAGCCCGGGGGGCAACGGGGGCAATGAGCAGTTCTTC.

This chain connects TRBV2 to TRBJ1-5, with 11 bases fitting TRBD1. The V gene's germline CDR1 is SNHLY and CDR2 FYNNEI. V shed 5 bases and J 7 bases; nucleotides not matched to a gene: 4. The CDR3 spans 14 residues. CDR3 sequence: CASSRTGGRQPQHF. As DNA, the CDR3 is TGTGCCAGCAGTCGGACAGGGGGCAGGCAGCCCCAGCATTTT.

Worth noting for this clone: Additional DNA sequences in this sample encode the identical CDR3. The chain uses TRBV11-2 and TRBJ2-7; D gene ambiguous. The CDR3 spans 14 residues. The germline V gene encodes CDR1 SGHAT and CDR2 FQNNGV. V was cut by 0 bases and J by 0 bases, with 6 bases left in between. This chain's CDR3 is CASSLDPSSYEQYF. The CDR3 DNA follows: TGTGCCAGCAGCTTAGACCCCAGCTCCTACGAGCAGTACTTC.

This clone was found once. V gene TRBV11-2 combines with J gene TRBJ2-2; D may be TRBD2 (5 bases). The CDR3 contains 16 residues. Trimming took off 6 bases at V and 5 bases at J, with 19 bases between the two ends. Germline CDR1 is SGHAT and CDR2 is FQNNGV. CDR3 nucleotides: TGTGCCAGCAGAAAGTTGCAGGACTTCTTAACCGGGGAGCTGTTTTTT. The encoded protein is CASRKLQDFLTGELFF.